This T cell receptor beta chain was found in a study of T cell repertoires in cytomegalovirus infection. Study context: The authors relied on CMV epitopes, both recently identified HLA-C-restricted and well-studied HLA-B-restricted. Matching HLA type, along with CMV infection, was indicated by public TCR beta signatures. Findings and caveats of the study: What dominated the ex vivo response were HLA-C-restricted CMV-specific TCR beta clonotypes. The cumulative frequency of public TCR beta families distinguished individuals who carried CMV together with the relevant HLA.

Looked up from germline, CDR1 is SEHNR and CDR2 is FQNEAQ (reference sequence). The CDR3 loop spans 10 amino acids. Trimming removed 5 bases from V and 8 bases from J, with 3 bases in between. TCRdb independently ran MiXCR on the reads; one entry per CDR3 protein. The table includes about 83,000 distinct CDR3 sequences, around 25% detected once. This clonotype was observed a handful of times. Antigen unknown. The gene calls are TRBV7-9 and TRBJ1-4; no firm D call. The sequencing here drew on CD8+ T cells from cultured PBMCs, taken from culture after CMV antigen stimulation. The source of this sequence is a human donor in good health (CMV status not recorded). Some clones in this sample may be carry-over from other donors' samples. The CDR3 reads CASSVEKLFF. The CDR3 DNA reads TGTGCCAGCAGCGTAGAAAAACTGTTTTTT.